Below are 11 T cell receptor beta chains sequenced from a single sample in a study of cytomegalovirus exposure and HLA in healthy donors. Both 60 Vbeta primers and 13 Jbeta primers went into the PCR. The data were produced by immunoSEQ multiplex PCR, yet TCRdb's version contains in-frame clones alone and is incomplete. The data show under 130,000 clones, over 65% seen once. The sample was PBMCs. The receptor set was obtained from a man in his forties in good health and CMV-seropositive.

This clone has just one count. The J gene is TRBJ1-4, the V gene TRBV20-1; D remains unclear. CDR3 length: 11 amino acids. V was clipped by 3 bases and J by 8 bases, with 7 bases between them. In germline, CDR1 is DFQATT, CDR2 SNEGSKA (reference sequence). The CDR3 DNA sequence: TGCAGTGCTAGGGTCCGGGAAAAACTGTTTTTT. This gives the protein CSARVREKLFF.

V usage is TRBV2 and J usage is TRBJ1-1, with 10 bases lining up with TRBD1. The germline gives CDR1 SNHLY, CDR2 FYNNEI. Trimming cost V 4 bases and J 4 bases; bases outside gene matches: 6. This CDR3 contains 15 residues. The CDR3 DNA is TGTGCCAGCAGTGCTGGACAGGGGGAAGCCACTGAAGCTTTCTTT. Its protein is CASSAGQGEATEAFF.

The CDR3 coding sequence is TGCGCCAGCAGCCGTCTCAGGGGGGAGACCCAGTACTTC. Its protein product is CASSRLRGETQYF. The gene calls are TRBV4-3 and TRBJ2-5; 7 bases fit TRBD1. Germline CDR1 reads LGHNA; CDR2 reads YSLEER. The ends lost 4 bases at V and 5 bases at J; junction bases unmatched: 4. CDR3 length: 13 amino acids.

This chain links TRBV6-5 with TRBJ1-2; 9 nucleotides match TRBD1. After removal of 0 bases from V and 8 bases from J, the junction contained 4 bases not matched to a gene. Germline-derived CDR1 and CDR2 are MNHEY and SVGAGI. The CDR3 spans 14 residues. The CDR3, as DNA: TGTGCCAGCAGTTACTCGGGACAGGGAAGGGGCTACACCTTC. Residues: CASSYSGQGRGYTF.

The CDR3 loop is CASSHGGRAIEQYF. CDR3 sequence (DNA): TGTGCCAGCAGCCACGGAGGAAGAGCAATCGAGCAGTACTTC. The rearrangement links TRBV5-8 to TRBJ2-7, with D tentatively TRBD2 (5 bases). Germline CDR1 SGHTS, CDR2 YDEGEE. V was cut by 4 bases and J by 6 bases, with 17 bases left in between. The CDR3 is 14 residues long.

This clone was found a few times. V usage is TRBV27 and J usage is TRBJ2-3; perhaps TRBD1 as D (6 bases). Trimming left V 6 bases short and J 10 bases short, with 14 bases between. CDR3 length: 12 amino acids. The V gene's germline CDR1 is MNHEY and CDR2 SMNVEV (reference sequence). CDR3 in DNA: TGTGCCAGCAGGAATTTACAGGGTGCGCAGTATTTT. The encoded protein is CASRNLQGAQYF.

The V call is TRBV5-8, the J call TRBJ1-2, with a weak D call TRBD1 (5 bases). Per germline, CDR1 SGHTS and CDR2 YDEGEE. This CDR3 spans 14 amino acids. Trimming removed 2 bases at V and 4 bases at J, with 12 bases between. The DNA for the CDR3 is TGTGCCAGCAGCTTTACAGGCACCTTCTATGGCTACACCTTC. It codes for CASSFTGTFYGYTF.

V usage is TRBV30 and J usage is TRBJ2-2; D ambiguous. The CDR3 length is 15 residues. The germline gives CDR1 GTSNPN, CDR2 SVGIG (reference sequence). Deletions cut 4 bases from V and 4 bases from J, with 16 bases between. CDR3 DNA sequence: TGTGCCTGGACCGGTCGGCGGCTGCTCACCGGGGAGCTGTTTTTT. Protein sequence: CAWTGRRLLTGELFF.

The chain has TRBV5-6 and TRBJ2-1; D is unresolved. CDR1 and CDR2 (germline): SGHDT, YYEEEE. This CDR3 spans 11 amino acids. V lost 1 base and J 8 bases, leaving 4 bases between the germline ends. The CDR3, as DNA: TGTGCCAGCAGCTTGATAGATGAGCAGTTCTTC. Encoded protein: CASSLIDEQFF.

The rearrangement links TRBV30 to TRBJ1-1; 9 bases are a match to TRBD1. Trimming cost V 2 bases and J 3 bases; bases outside gene matches: 4. The CDR3 runs 14 residues. Germline assignment: CDR1 GTSNPN and CDR2 SVGIG (reference sequence). The chain's CDR3 is CAWSKGQGDTEAFF. As DNA, the CDR3 is TGTGCCTGGAGTAAGGGACAGGGTGACACTGAAGCTTTCTTT.

The V call is TRBV13, the J call TRBJ2-1; 8 bases line up with TRBD2. Germline V gives CDR1 PRHDT, CDR2 FYEKMQ (reference sequence). V was pared by 7 bases and J by 9 bases, with 8 bases of the junction left unmatched. CDR3 size: 13 residues. CDR3 amino acids: CASTAMTSAEQFF. In nucleotides, the CDR3 is TGTGCCAGCACCGCCATGACTAGCGCTGAGCAGTTCTTC.